This T cell receptor beta chain was captured in a study of control samples from healthy donors and cancer patients. The repertoire was sequenced with immunoSEQ multiplex PCR; TCRdb's copy has only in-frame clones and lacks some. The sample comprises about 170,000 clones, 94% of which are singletons, and roughly 1.3% rests with the top ten. The sequencing input was blood. The sequence was obtained from a woman younger than 35 in good health.

The CDR3 region has the DNA TGTGCCAGCACCTACTCGAGGGAAAGTGAAGCTTTCTTT. Translation gives CASTYSRESEAFF. The V and J genes are TRBV2 and TRBJ1-1; D is ambiguous. Germline lookup yields CDR1 SNHLY and CDR2 FYNNEI. Trimming pared 7 bases from V and 7 bases from J, leaving 16 bases between. The CDR3 is made up of 13 amino acids.